These T cell receptor beta chains were read from a single sample in a study of regulatory T cells in long-lasting Graves disease. Each CDR3 protein gets one entry after TCRdb re-called the multiplex PCR reads with MiXCR. The sample holds 320,000 or so distinct CDR3 sequences; 15% to 20% are singletons and the top ten take about 36%. Sequencing was performed on peripheral blood mononuclear cells (PBMCs), taken at new diagnosis, from a patient treated with antithyroid drugs. The receptors originated from a female donor with Graves disease. CDR3s include the opening cysteine and the closing phenylalanine or tryptophan. Each record gives: clone size, J gene, V gene, D gene, CDR3 protein, CDR3 DNA. The D gene is left open where the match is weak. The listing skips clone size in some rows; elsewhere it reads once, few, many or a size class.

clone_size: many; j_call: TRBJ2-5; v_call: TRBV12-3/TRBV12-4; d_call: NA; cdr3_aa: CASSPWTGREAEETQYF; cdr3_nt: TGTGCCAGCAGTCCGTGGACAGGGAGGGAGGCAGAAGAGACCCAGTACTTC
clone_size: NA; j_call: TRBJ2-1; v_call: TRBV12-3/TRBV12-4; d_call: NA; cdr3_aa: CASSRAEGIYNEQFF; cdr3_nt: TGTGCCAGCAGTCGAGCGGAGGGGATCTACAATGAGCAGTTCTTC
clone_size: NA; j_call: TRBJ2-1; v_call: TRBV7-2; d_call: NA; cdr3_aa: CAWSVGGGGGEQFF; cdr3_nt: TGTGCCTGGAGTGTAGGGGGCGGCGGGGGGGAGCAGTTCTTC
clone_size: few; j_call: TRBJ2-1; v_call: TRBV5-1; d_call: TRBD2; cdr3_aa: CASSPSGIVSNEQFF; cdr3_nt: TGCGCCAGCAGCCCTAGCGGGATCGTCTCCAATGAGCAGTTCTTC
clone_size: NA; j_call: TRBJ1-4; v_call: TRBV3-1; d_call: NA; cdr3_aa: CASSWQGRHEKLFF; cdr3_nt: TGTGCCAGCAGCTGGCAGGGAAGGCATGAAAAACTGTTTTTT
clone_size: many; j_call: TRBJ2-3; v_call: TRBV20-1; d_call: NA; cdr3_aa: CSATRSDTQYF; cdr3_nt: TGCAGTGCCACAAGATCAGATACGCAGTATTTT
clone_size: many; j_call: TRBJ2-1; v_call: TRBV20-1; d_call: NA; cdr3_aa: CSARGQFGANNEQFF; cdr3_nt: TGCAGTGCTAGAGGTCAATTCGGGGCAAACAATGAGCAGTTCTTC
clone_size: many; j_call: TRBJ2-2; v_call: TRBV6-1; d_call: TRBD2; cdr3_aa: CASIENLAGGAGELFF; cdr3_nt: TGTGCCAGTATAGAGAACCTAGCGGGAGGGGCCGGGGAGCTGTTTTTT
clone_size: many; j_call: TRBJ2-2; v_call: TRBV6-5; d_call: NA; cdr3_aa: CASSYHKFGDTGELFF; cdr3_nt: TGTGCCAGCAGTTACCACAAATTTGGGGACACCGGGGAGCTGTTTTTT
clone_size: many; j_call: TRBJ1-5; v_call: TRBV28; d_call: TRBD1; cdr3_aa: CASTDGQGLNQPQHF; cdr3_nt: TGTGCCAGCACCGACGGACAGGGGCTTAATCAGCCCCAGCATTTT
clone_size: many; j_call: TRBJ1-5; v_call: TRBV11-2; d_call: NA; cdr3_aa: CASSLGQYQPQHF; cdr3_nt: TGTGCCAGCAGCTTAGGGCAGTATCAGCCCCAGCATTTT
clone_size: NA; j_call: TRBJ1-2; v_call: TRBV11-2; d_call: NA; cdr3_aa: CASRSGAGYYGYTF; cdr3_nt: TGTGCCAGCAGGTCGGGGGCGGGTTACTATGGCTACACCTTC
clone_size: few; j_call: TRBJ1-1; v_call: TRBV6-1; d_call: NA; cdr3_aa: CASGAGSEAFF; cdr3_nt: TGTGCCAGCGGTGCAGGGTCTGAAGCTTTCTTT
clone_size: many; j_call: TRBJ1-6; v_call: TRBV14; d_call: NA; cdr3_aa: CASSQRLGSTSPLHF; cdr3_nt: TGTGCCAGCAGCCAGAGGCTGGGAAGTACTTCACCCCTCCACTTT
clone_size: many; j_call: TRBJ2-1; v_call: TRBV27; d_call: TRBD2; cdr3_aa: CATWTSVYNEQFF; cdr3_nt: TGTGCCACTTGGACTAGCGTCTACAATGAGCAGTTCTTC
clone_size: many; j_call: TRBJ2-1; v_call: TRBV24-1; d_call: TRBD2; cdr3_aa: CATSDPSGVSYNEQFF; cdr3_nt: TGTGCCACCAGTGATCCTAGCGGGGTCTCCTACAATGAGCAGTTCTTC
clone_size: many; j_call: TRBJ2-1; v_call: TRBV6-2/TRBV6-3; d_call: NA; cdr3_aa: CASSELWDNKFF; cdr3_nt: TGTGCCAGCAGTGAACTTTGGGACAATAAGTTCTTC
clone_size: NA; j_call: TRBJ2-2; v_call: TRBV7-9; d_call: NA; cdr3_aa: CASSLPGGVEANTGELFF; cdr3_nt: TGTGCCAGCAGCTTACCGGGTGGGGTCGAGGCGAACACCGGGGAGCTGTTTTTT
clone_size: many; j_call: TRBJ2-3; v_call: TRBV5-1; d_call: NA; cdr3_aa: CASSPRTETDTQYF; cdr3_nt: TGCGCCAGCAGCCCGCGGACTGAGACAGATACGCAGTATTTT
clone_size: few; j_call: TRBJ2-1; v_call: TRBV14; d_call: NA; cdr3_aa: CASSQELLYNEQFF; cdr3_nt: TGTGCCAGCAGCCAAGAACTCCTGTACAATGAGCAGTTCTTC
clone_size: NA; j_call: TRBJ1-1; v_call: TRBV11-2; d_call: NA; cdr3_aa: CASRADSVAEAFF; cdr3_nt: TGTGCCAGCAGAGCTGACAGTGTCGCTGAAGCTTTCTTT
clone_size: NA; j_call: TRBJ2-7; v_call: TRBV30; d_call: NA; cdr3_aa: CAWSRGRPYEQYF; cdr3_nt: TGTGCCTGGAGTAGGGGACGACCCTACGAGCAGTACTTC
clone_size: many; j_call: TRBJ2-3; v_call: TRBV29-1; d_call: TRBD1; cdr3_aa: CSETGESTDTQYF; cdr3_nt: TGCAGCGAAACAGGGGAAAGCACAGATACGCAGTATTTT
clone_size: many; j_call: TRBJ1-2; v_call: TRBV27; d_call: NA; cdr3_aa: CASSFTGPGTGYTF; cdr3_nt: TGTGCCAGCAGTTTCACAGGGCCCGGGACGGGCTACACCTTC
clone_size: many; j_call: TRBJ2-5; v_call: TRBV5-1; d_call: TRBD2; cdr3_aa: CASSSGGQETQYF; cdr3_nt: TGCGCCAGCAGCTCCGGGGGGCAAGAGACCCAGTACTTC
clone_size: NA; j_call: TRBJ2-7; v_call: TRBV18; d_call: TRBD2; cdr3_aa: CASSPVTGGMVEQYF; cdr3_nt: TGTGCCAGCTCACCAGTAACGGGAGGGATGGTCGAGCAGTACTTC
clone_size: few; j_call: TRBJ1-5; v_call: TRBV5-1; d_call: NA; cdr3_aa: CASSLAPGGTNQPQHF; cdr3_nt: TGCGCCAGCAGCTTGGCGCCCGGGGGGACGAATCAGCCCCAGCATTTT
clone_size: many; j_call: TRBJ1-2; v_call: TRBV28; d_call: NA; cdr3_aa: CASRPGATWTYGYTF; cdr3_nt: TGTGCCAGCAGACCCGGGGCCACCTGGACCTATGGCTACACCTTC
clone_size: NA; j_call: TRBJ2-2; v_call: TRBV12-3/TRBV12-4; d_call: TRBD2; cdr3_aa: CASSLVRGTSGARGGELFF; cdr3_nt: TGTGCCAGCAGTTTGGTCCGGGGCACTAGCGGGGCGCGGGGCGGGGAGCTGTTTTTT